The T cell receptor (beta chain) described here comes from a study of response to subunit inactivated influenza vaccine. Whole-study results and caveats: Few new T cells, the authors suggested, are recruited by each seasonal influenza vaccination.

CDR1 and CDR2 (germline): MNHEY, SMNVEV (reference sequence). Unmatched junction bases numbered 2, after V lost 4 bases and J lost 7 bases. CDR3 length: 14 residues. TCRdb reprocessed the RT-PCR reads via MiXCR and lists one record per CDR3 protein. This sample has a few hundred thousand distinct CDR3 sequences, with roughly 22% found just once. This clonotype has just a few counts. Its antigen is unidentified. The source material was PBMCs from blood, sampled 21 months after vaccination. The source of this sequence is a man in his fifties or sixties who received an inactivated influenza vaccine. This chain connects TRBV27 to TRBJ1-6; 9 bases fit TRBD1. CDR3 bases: TGTGCCAGCAGTTGGACAGGGGTCAATTCACCCCTCCACTTT. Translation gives CASSWTGVNSPLHF.